The clone carrying this TCR beta chain has only a few counts. These data belong to a study of T-cell reconstitution after alpha-beta-depleted transplantation in children. For TCRbeta, the library was prepared with unique molecular identifiers. Each CDR3 protein gets one entry after TCRdb re-called the PCR reads with MiXCR. Among a few hundred thousand distinct CDR3 sequences listed, about a fifth were seen once. This CDR3 is 14 amino acids long. Germline CDR1 and CDR2: SGHRS and YFSETQ. Deletions cut 4 bases from V and 5 bases from J, with 15 bases between. The sample was PBMCs from the stem cell graft donor, taken from the stem cell graft. The rearrangement uses TRBV5-1 and TRBJ1-1; D is possibly TRBD1 (5 bases). The clonotype originates from a human donor who donated a stem cell graft to a child with acute myeloid leukemia. The CDR3 DNA sequence: TGCGCCAGCAGCCGCGGGGGTCAGGTAACTGAAGCTTTCTTT. Protein product: CASSRGGQVTEAFF.